One sample yielded the 22 T cell receptor beta chains listed below, sequenced in a study of shared clonotypes between healthy human individuals. Using immunoSEQ multiplex PCR, the repertoire was profiled, and TCRdb retains in-frame clones only, with some absent. The sample has roughly 2,300,000 clones, less than 95% seen once. Sequenced: naive CD4+ T cells from PBMCs. The subset was: CD45RA+ positively selected. The receptors were sampled from a man younger than 35 in good health. Some clones in this sample may be carry-over from other donors' samples.

The rearrangement uses TRBV11-3 and TRBJ2-3; no clear D. V lost 1 base to trimming and J lost 10 bases, with 9 bases between them. The CDR3 length is 12 residues. Germline lookup yields CDR1 SGHNT and CDR2 YENEEA. CDR3 nucleotides: TGTGCCAGCAGCTTAGTTCTAGGCCCGCAGTATTTT. The encoded protein is CASSLVLGPQYF.

Only one count was recorded for this clone. The CDR3 nucleotides are TGTGCCAGCAGTGAGAGGGGGCGGGGACTGTTTTTT. Translating it yields CASSERGRGLFF. The genes are TRBV2 and TRBJ1-4; 7 nucleotides match TRBD1. This CDR3 region has 12 residues. V lost 3 bases and J lost 13; bases outside the gene matches: 5. CDR1 is SNHLY and CDR2 is FYNNEI in the germline V gene. The full variable domain, its missing parts supplied by reference TRBV2 and TRBJ1-4, is EPEVTQTPSHQVTQMGQEVILRCVPISNHLYFYWYRQILGQKVEFLVSFYNNEISEKSEIFDDQFSVERPDGSNFTLKIRSTKLEDSAMYFCASSERGRGLFFGSGTQLSVL.

V is TRBV7-9 and J is TRBJ1-5, with 9 bases fitting TRBD1. CDR1 SEHNR and CDR2 FQNEAQ come from the germline V gene (reference sequence). The CDR3 runs 14 residues. The trim removed 4 bases at V and 5 bases at J, leaving 3 bases unmatched. The CDR3 is CASSSRDRDQPQHF. Here the CDR3 DNA reads TGTGCCAGCAGCTCGAGGGACAGGGATCAGCCCCAGCATTTT.

The chain employs TRBV4-3 and TRBJ1-5; D ambiguous. Trimming shortened V by 1 base and J by 7 bases, and 8 bases separated the two germline ends. CDR3 length equals 13 residues. CDR1 and CDR2 (germline): LGHNA, YSLEER. The DNA of the CDR3 is TGCGCCAGCAGCCAAGGGGTGGGCCAGCCCCAGCATTTT. Encoded protein: CASSQGVGQPQHF.

Regarding this clone: Other DNA sequences within the sample encode an identical CDR3. J is TRBJ2-3 and V is TRBV7-2; tentatively, D is TRBD2 (6 bases). V lost 5 bases, J lost 4 bases, and 10 bases lay in between. Germline CDR1 reads SGHTA; CDR2 reads FQGNSA. CDR3 size: 13 residues. The CDR3 loop reads CASSPPGADTQYF. Written as DNA, the CDR3 is TGTGCCAGCAGCCCCCCGGGGGCAGATACGCAGTATTTT.

The chain combines TRBV9 with TRBJ2-3; tentative D call: TRBD2 (7 bases). The CDR3 loop spans 13 amino acids. Germline loops: CDR1 SGDLS, CDR2 YYNGEE. Trimming cost V 7 bases and J 0 bases, with 9 bases left between them. CDR3 loop: CASGRGSTDTQYF. The CDR3 DNA is TGTGCCAGCGGGAGGGGGAGCACAGATACGCAGTATTTT.

The CDR3 region has the DNA TGTGCCAGCAGTCCCCCACCGGGACAGGGAATCTACACCTTC. The encoded protein is CASSPPPGQGIYTF. The chain is built from TRBV28 and TRBJ1-2, with TRBD1 matching 9 bases. Germline trimming cut 5 bases from V and 10 bases from J; bases unmatched to any gene: 11. The germline gives CDR1 MDHEN, CDR2 SYDVKM. There are 14 residues in the CDR3.

The V and J genes are TRBV5-4 and TRBJ2-7, with 7 nucleotides matching TRBD1. The germline gives CDR1 SGHNT, CDR2 YYREEE (reference sequence). CDR3 length: 14 residues. The junction had 6 bases not matched to a gene; V was cut back by 4 bases and J by 2 bases. CDR3 residues: CASSVTGLTYEQYF. The CDR3 bases are TGTGCCAGCAGCGTGACAGGGTTAACCTACGAGCAGTACTTC.

Worth noting for this clone: Compared with germline, one end of the junction differs, possibly owing to a read error. The CDR3: CATSREGIFNEQFF. CDR3 DNA sequence: TGTGCCACCAGCCGAGAGGGGATTTTTAATGAGCAGTTCTTC. V gene TRBV15 combines with J gene TRBJ2-1; D tentatively fits TRBD1 or TRBD2 (5 bases each). This CDR3 is 14 amino acids long. The V gene's germline CDR1 is LNHNV and CDR2 YYDKDF (reference sequence). The whole variable domain, remainder taken from reference TRBV15 and TRBJ2-1, is DAMVIQNPRYQVTQFGKPVTLSCSQTLNHNVMYWYQQKSSQAPKLLFHYYDKDFNNEADTPDNFQSRRPNTSFCFLDIRSPGLGDTAMYLCATSREGIFNEQFFGPGTRLTVL.

This chain joins TRBV27 and TRBJ2-5; the D is unclear. Germline lookup yields CDR1 MNHEY and CDR2 SMNVEV (reference sequence). The CDR3 sequence is 12 residues long. Trimming cost V 0 bases and J 6 bases, with 5 bases left between them. CDR3 in amino acids: CASSLSQKTQYF. DNA of the CDR3: TGTGCCAGCAGTTTATCGCAGAAGACCCAGTACTTC.

This clone was seen only a few times. The chain uses TRBV5-1 and TRBJ1-1, with 9 bases aligning to TRBD1. The V gene's germline CDR1 is SGHRS and CDR2 YFSETQ. Trimming cost V 6 bases and J 8 bases; bases outside gene matches: 8. The CDR3 covers 13 residues. The CDR3 DNA follows: TGCGCCAGCACCACAGGGGGCTCGACGGAAGCTTTCTTT. Translating it yields CASTTGGSTEAFF.

In this sample, this clone turned up once. The chain combines TRBV7-3 with TRBJ1-2; no firm D call. Germline lookup yields CDR1 SGHTA and CDR2 FQGTGA. Deletions cut 4 bases from V and 5 bases from J, with 8 bases between. This CDR3 is 12 amino acids long. As DNA, the CDR3 is TGTGCCAGCAGCTCAGCCGGGTATGGCTACACCTTC. Protein: CASSSAGYGYTF.

This clone was seen once. The chain uses TRBV4-1 and TRBJ2-1; 10 bases line up with TRBD2. V dropped 4 bases and J dropped 2; count of bases not matched to a gene: 5. The CDR3 extends over 16 amino acids. Per the germline V gene, CDR1 is MGHRA and CDR2 is YSYEKL. The CDR3 DNA reads as TGCGCCAGCAGCCCTCGGGGGACTAGCGCCTACAATGAGCAGTTCTTC. Translating gives CASSPRGTSAYNEQFF.

V is TRBV28 and J is TRBJ1-1, with a weak D call TRBD1 (6 bases). The CDR3 spans 15 residues. The V gene's germline CDR1 is MDHEN and CDR2 SYDVKM. V shed 6 bases and J shed 1 base, with 15 bases lying between them. CDR3: CASSPVGGPNTEAFF. Written as DNA, the CDR3 is TGTGCCAGCAGCCCAGTCGGGGGGCCGAACACTGAAGCTTTCTTT.

Here the CDR3 DNA reads TGTGCCAGCAGTTTAATCGGACAGGGGGCCTTCGGCTACACCTTC. Translated: CASSLIGQGAFGYTF. The chain couples TRBV28 to TRBJ1-2; 11 bases fit TRBD1. CDR1 is MDHEN, CDR2 SYDVKM, per germline. V gave up 2 bases and J gave up 8 bases; unmatched junction bases: 7. The CDR3 length is 15 residues.

This chain links TRBV11-2 with TRBJ2-7; a possible D gene is TRBD1 (6 bases). Germline-derived CDR1 and CDR2 are SGHAT and FQNNGV. The germline V and J ends were trimmed by 2 bases and 6 bases, with 17 bases remaining between them. The CDR3 has 15 amino acids. In DNA form, the CDR3 reads TGTGCCAGCAGCTTATCAGGGGCGCTGTCCGGCGAGCAGTACTTC. It yields the protein CASSLSGALSGEQYF. Complete variable domain (other parts from reference TRBV11-2 and TRBJ2-7): EAGVAQSPRYKIIEKRQSVAFWCNPISGHATLYWYQQILGQGPKLLIQFQNNGVVDDSQLPKDRFSAERLKGVDSTLKIQPAKLEDSAVYLCASSLSGALSGEQYFGPGTRLTVT.

The rearrangement links TRBV6-5 to TRBJ2-7; TRBD1 might be the D (5 bases). The CDR3 length is 15 residues. Germline CDR1 and CDR2: MNHEY and SVGAGI. V lost 6 bases, J lost 3 bases, and 18 bases lay in between. The CDR3 spells CASSRKSQGFYEQYF. The CDR3 DNA sequence: TGTGCCAGCAGCCGAAAGTCCCAGGGCTTCTACGAGCAGTACTTC.

This chain connects TRBV27 to TRBJ2-1; the D gene could be TRBD1 or TRBD2 (5 bases each). The CDR3 loop spans 15 amino acids. Germline V gene data show CDR1 as MNHEY and CDR2 as SMNVEV (reference sequence). V lost 6 bases to trimming and J lost 9 bases, with 21 bases between them. CDR3 amino acids: CASRTGTKGRSEQFF. The CDR3 coding sequence is TGTGCCAGCAGGACCGGGACCAAAGGACGTAGTGAGCAGTTCTTC.

The gene calls are TRBV2 and TRBJ1-5, with D unresolved. Germline lookup yields CDR1 SNHLY and CDR2 FYNNEI. V gave up 8 bases and J gave up 4 bases, with 15 bases separating them. CDR3 length: 14 amino acids. In nucleotides, the CDR3 is TGTGCCAGCGACATAGGCCGAGGGAATCAGCCCCAGCATTTT. Residues: CASDIGRGNQPQHF.

This chain uses TRBV19 with TRBJ2-1; possible D gene TRBD1, 5 bases. The V and J ends lost 6 bases and 0 bases respectively, with 15 bases between them. Germline V gives CDR1 LNHDA, CDR2 SQIVND (reference sequence). The CDR3 is 16 residues long. This chain's CDR3 is CASSDRTAPSYNEQFF. The CDR3 DNA follows: TGTGCCAGTAGCGACAGAACTGCCCCCTCCTACAATGAGCAGTTCTTC.

The V call is TRBV28, the J call TRBJ1-2; perhaps TRBD1 as D (5 bases). V was cut by 6 bases and J by 7 bases, with 12 bases left in between. The CDR3 length is 12 residues. CDR1 and CDR2 from the germline V gene are MDHEN and SYDVKM. This chain's CDR3 is CASRSPGAGYTF. Here the CDR3 DNA reads TGTGCCAGCAGGAGTCCCGGGGCTGGCTACACCTTC.

V is TRBV6-6 and J is TRBJ1-1, with a tentative D call TRBD1 (6 bases). CDR3 length: 15 amino acids. Trimming took off 7 bases at V and 0 bases at J, with 15 bases between the two ends. Looked up from germline, CDR1 is MNHNY and CDR2 is SVGAGI (reference sequence). This chain's CDR3 is CASKLGGQLNTEAFF. The CDR3 coding sequence is TGTGCCAGCAAACTGGGGGGGCAGCTGAACACTGAAGCTTTCTTT.